Shown below are 18 T cell receptor beta chains from a single sample sequenced in a study of patients and donors after allogeneic stem cell transplantation. TCRdb reprocessed the RT-PCR reads with MiXCR, giving one entry per CDR3 protein. The table lists fewer than 200,000 distinct CDR3 sequences, about 30% of them singletons. Sequences were obtained from blood, either unsorted or a sorted T cell fraction (not recorded which). Every receptor here comes from a human donor who was either an allogeneic HSCT recipient or a stem cell or donor lymphocyte infusion donor (not recorded which). It is not recorded whose cells these are; they may come from a transplant donor.

V is TRBV24-1 and J is TRBJ2-1; TRBD2 is a possible D gene (5 bases). CDR3 length: 15 residues. CDR1 and CDR2 (germline): KGHDR, SFDVKD. Trimming took 2 bases from V and 5 from J, leaving 12 bases between them. The DNA of the CDR3 is TGTGCCACCAGTGATTGGGGAGAGGTTAACAATGAGCAGTTCTTC. It translates to CATSDWGEVNNEQFF.

CDR3 loop: CASRRIAGGYSGANVLTF. For the CDR3, the DNA is TGTGCCAGCAGACGTATAGCGGGAGGCTACTCTGGGGCCAACGTCCTGACTTTC. The V gene is TRBV11-2, the J gene TRBJ2-6; 10 bases match TRBD2. Germline values: CDR1 SGHAT, CDR2 FQNNGV. The CDR3 covers 18 residues. The V gene end was trimmed by 6 bases and the J gene end by 0 bases; junction bases not matched to a gene: 8.

The chain combines TRBV7-2 with TRBJ1-6, with 7 bases matching TRBD1. CDR3 size: 18 residues. J lost 1 base, V lost 0 bases, and 6 bases had no gene match. Germline values: CDR1 SGHTA, CDR2 FQGNSA. The CDR3 bases are TGTGCCAGCAGCTTAGCCCCTGAACAGGGGTCCTATAATTCACCCCTCCACTTT. Protein: CASSLAPEQGSYNSPLHF.

This sequence joins TRBV5-1 and TRBJ2-7; D may match TRBD1 or TRBD2 (7 bases each). The V end was cut by 4 bases, the J end by 7 bases, with 18 bases between. Germline V lookup: CDR1 SGHRS, CDR2 YFSETQ. CDR3 length equals 14 residues. The CDR3 DNA is TGCGCCAGCAGCCCCAGGGGGGGCCCTCGGGAGCAGTACTTC. It specifies CASSPRGGPREQYF.

This clonotype has only a few counts. The chain uses TRBV12-3 or TRBV12-4 and TRBJ2-5; TRBD1 might be the D (5 bases). V was pared by 7 bases and J by 5 bases, with 17 bases between. This CDR3 spans 14 amino acids. The CDR3 is CASKGQYLLETQYF. The CDR3 bases are TGTGCCAGCAAGGGGCAGTATTTGCTGGAGACCCAGTACTTC.

The chain carries TRBV7-8 and TRBJ2-2, with D uncertain. Trimming took 0 bases from V and 5 from J, leaving 10 bases between them. This CDR3 spans 15 amino acids. Germline-derived CDR1 and CDR2 are SGHVS and FQNEAQ. CDR3 DNA sequence: TGTGCCAGCAGCTTAGCGGGAATAGGTACCGGGGAGCTGTTTTTT. Translation gives CASSLAGIGTGELFF.

The V gene is TRBV29-1, the J gene TRBJ2-3, with a weak D call TRBD2 (6 bases). V was cut by 5 bases and J by 2 bases, with 17 bases left in between. The germline V gene encodes CDR1 SQVTM and CDR2 ANQGSEA. This CDR3 contains 15 residues. CDR3 protein: CSVFLHSGLTDTQYF. CDR3 in DNA: TGCAGCGTTTTCCTCCATAGCGGACTCACAGATACGCAGTATTTT.

The chain links TRBV15 to TRBJ1-4, with 8 bases fitting TRBD1. V shed 5 bases and J 8 bases; nucleotides not matched to a gene: 7. This CDR3 contains 14 residues. CDR1 and CDR2 (germline): LNHNV, YYDKDF (reference sequence). CDR3 DNA sequence: TGTGCCACCAGCTGGGACAGGTCCGTGGAAAAACTGTTTTTT. Residues: CATSWDRSVEKLFF.

This rearrangement joins TRBV6-5 to TRBJ1-5; D gene ambiguous. CDR3 size: 15 residues. In germline, CDR1 is MNHEY, CDR2 SVGAGI. V was pared by 0 bases and J by 2 bases, with 8 bases between. This CDR3 reads CASSYSGIGNQPQHF. The CDR3 DNA is TGTGCCAGCAGTTACTCAGGGATAGGCAATCAGCCCCAGCATTTT.

This clonotype was counted only a few times. The chain employs TRBV4-3 and TRBJ2-7; 10 bases align to TRBD1. The CDR3 covers 15 residues. The V segment lost 4 bases and the J segment 3 bases; nucleotides outside the gene matches: 6. Germline V gene lookup returns CDR1 LGHNA and CDR2 YSLEER. CDR3 in amino acids: CASSPRQGAFYEQYF. CDR3 DNA sequence: TGCGCCAGCAGCCCGAGACAGGGGGCCTTCTACGAGCAGTACTTC.

This clonotype was counted between two and nine times. V gene TRBV10-3 combines with J gene TRBJ2-3; either TRBD1 or TRBD2 may fit D (5 bases each). The germline gives CDR1 ENHRY, CDR2 SYGVKD. Deletions cut 10 bases from V and 4 bases from J, with 18 bases between. This CDR3 region has 14 residues. In nucleotides, the CDR3 is TGTGCCACCCTCGGGCTAGAGGGACCAGATACGCAGTATTTT. Translated: CATLGLEGPDTQYF.

This clonotype was counted a few times. The V call is TRBV20-1, the J call TRBJ2-1; no clear D gene. The CDR3 covers 12 residues. V was cut by 3 bases and J by 13 bases, with 16 bases left in between. Germline CDR1 reads DFQATT; CDR2 reads SNEGSKA (reference sequence). CDR3 bases: TGCAGTGCTAGCGACGGTATACGAGAACAGTTCTTC. It specifies CSASDGIREQFF.

This chain links TRBV24-1 with TRBJ2-7; 10 positions agree with TRBD2. J gave up 3 bases and V 3 bases, and 4 bases lay outside the gene matches. Per the germline V gene, CDR1 is KGHDR and CDR2 is SFDVKD. This CDR3 spans 15 amino acids. CDR3 sequence reads: CATSDPRLAGYEQYF. CDR3 coding DNA: TGTGCCACCAGTGATCCTAGACTAGCGGGCTACGAGCAGTACTTC.

In regard to this clonotype: One end of the junction does not line up with germline, which may come from a read error. This chain links TRBV4-3 with TRBJ1-5; unclear D gene. The length of the CDR3 is 15 residues. Germline lookup yields CDR1 LGHNA and CDR2 YSLEER. CDR3 in DNA: TGCGCCAGCAGCCAAGTTAGAGGCAGATATCAGCCCCAGCTTTTT. Encoded protein: CASSQVRGRYQPQLF.

This clonotype has at least ten counts. This chain connects TRBV29-1 to TRBJ1-1; the D is unclear. The CDR3 is made up of 11 amino acids. Trimming stripped 5 bases from V and 6 bases from J, with 10 bases between. Per the germline V gene, CDR1 is SQVTM and CDR2 is ANQGSEA. The CDR3 DNA is TGCAGCGTTACCCCAGGCTCTGAAGCTTTCTTT. Its translation: CSVTPGSEAFF.

The chain carries TRBV19 and TRBJ1-1, with D unresolved. The CDR3 totals 14 residues. Germline loops: CDR1 LNHDA, CDR2 SQIVND (reference sequence). V lost 3 bases, J lost 0 bases, and 8 bases lay in between. CDR3 sequence (DNA): TGTGCCAGTAGTATCCGAATGATGAACACTGAAGCTTTCTTT. Protein product: CASSIRMMNTEAFF. Full variable domain (missing parts from reference TRBV19 and TRBJ1-1): DGGITQSPKYLFRKEGQNVTLSCEQNLNHDAMYWYRQDPGQGLRLIYYSQIVNDFQKGDIAEGYSVSREKKESFPLTVTSAQKNPTAFYLCASSIRMMNTEAFFGQGTRLTVV.

In its sample, this clonotype was seen a few times. The chain uses TRBV7-2 and TRBJ2-4; 11 bases line up with TRBD2. This CDR3 region has 18 residues. V shed 1 base and J 1 base; nucleotides not matched to a gene: 6. Germline CDR1 SGHTA, CDR2 FQGNSA. The CDR3 DNA reads TGTGCCAGCAGCTTAGTCTCCCTAGCGGGAGGTGCCAAAAACATTCAGTACTTC. This codes for CASSLVSLAGGAKNIQYF.

The CDR3 DNA sequence: TGTGCCAGCACCGCTAGGGTGGAAGCTTTCTTT. Its protein is CASTARVEAFF. The genes are TRBV2 and TRBJ1-1; D is uncertain. The CDR3 is made up of 11 amino acids. Germline CDR1 reads SNHLY; CDR2 reads FYNNEI. V was shortened by 7 bases and J by 8 bases, with 11 bases between the two germline ends.